The clone carrying this T cell receptor beta chain was detected only a few times. Data came from immunoSEQ multiplex PCR; TCRdb stores just in-frame clones and leaves some out. The sample yields 60,000 to 90,000 clones, over 80% seen once. The CDR3 contains 13 residues. V lost 1 base to trimming and J lost 5 bases, with 8 bases between them. Germline V gives CDR1 LGHNA, CDR2 YNFKEQ. This sample was included in a study of blood T cell repertoires in COVID-19. Study in general: Donors in the United States, Italy and Spain gave samples during acute or convalescent COVID-19. From T cells, B-cell-depleted T cells, or PBMCs came the material, which was cDNA or gDNA.

The sequence was obtained from a man in his sixties with active or convalescent COVID-19. Sequencing used peripheral blood. The genes are TRBV4-2 and TRBJ1-2; TRBD1 might be the D (6 bases). The CDR3 DNA reads TGTGCCAGCAGCCAAGGACAGGTTTATGGCTACACCTTC. This gives the protein CASSQGQVYGYTF.